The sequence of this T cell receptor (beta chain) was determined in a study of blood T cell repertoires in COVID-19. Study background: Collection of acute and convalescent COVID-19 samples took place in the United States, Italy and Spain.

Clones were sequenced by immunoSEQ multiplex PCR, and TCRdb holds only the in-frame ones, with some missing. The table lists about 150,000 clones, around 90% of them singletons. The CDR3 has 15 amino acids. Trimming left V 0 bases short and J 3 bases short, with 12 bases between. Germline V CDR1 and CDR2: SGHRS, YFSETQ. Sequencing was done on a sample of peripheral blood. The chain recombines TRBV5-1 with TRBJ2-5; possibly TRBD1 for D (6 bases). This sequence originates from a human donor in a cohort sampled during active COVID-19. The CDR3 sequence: CASSLDQGPEETQYF. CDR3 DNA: TGCGCCAGCAGCTTGGACCAGGGGCCGGAAGAGACCCAGTACTTC. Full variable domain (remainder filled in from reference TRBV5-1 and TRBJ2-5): KAGVTQTPRYLIKTRGQQVTLSCSPISGHRSVSWYQQTPGQGLQFLFEYFSETQRNKGNFPGRFSGRQFSNSRSEMNVSTLELGDSALYLCASSLDQGPEETQYFGPGTRLLVL.